One sample yielded the 27 T cell receptor beta chains listed below, sequenced in a study of blood T cell repertoires in COVID-19 (dated by TCRdb to 2020 to 2021). The receptor library was made with the immunoSEQ multiplex PCR assay. The table comes from immuneACCESS by way of TCRdb, which keeps in-frame sequences with V and J called. Part of the clones is missing from these tables; in studies checked, under half for an unresolved V gene and the rest for unknown reasons. Present in this sample are about 180,000 clones, roughly 88% of which were seen just once. 10% to 11% of the sample comes from the top ten. Sequences were obtained from peripheral blood. These receptor sequences come from a human donor with active or convalescent COVID-19. The donor label of this sample is uncertain.

The rearrangement joins TRBV4-1 to TRBJ2-1; 11 bases map to TRBD2. J gave up 4 bases and V 0 bases, and 11 bases lay outside the gene matches. Germline CDR1 and CDR2: MGHRA and YSYEKL. CDR3 length: 19 amino acids. CDR3 amino acids: CASSQERLGGLAGYNEQFF. The DNA of the CDR3 is TGCGCCAGCAGCCAAGAAAGGCTGGGTGGACTAGCGGGTTACAATGAGCAGTTCTTC.

The chain employs TRBV19 and TRBJ2-5; D is ambiguous. This CDR3 is built from 17 residues. The ends were cut back, 3 bases at V and 6 bases at J, with 23 bases in the middle. The germline gives CDR1 LNHDA, CDR2 SQIVND (reference sequence). This CDR3 reads CASSISFLGQNLKTQYF. CDR3 DNA sequence: TGTGCCAGTAGTATTTCCTTTCTTGGGCAGAACTTGAAGACCCAGTACTTC. The full variable domain, rest sourced from reference TRBV19 and TRBJ2-5, is DGGITQSPKYLFRKEGQNVTLSCEQNLNHDAMYWYRQDPGQGLRLIYYSQIVNDFQKGDIAEGYSVSREKKESFPLTVTSAQKNPTAFYLCASSISFLGQNLKTQYFGPGTRLLVL.

This chain joins TRBV6-5 and TRBJ2-5, with 10 bases that match TRBD1. V trimming: 6 bases; J trimming: 8 bases; junction bases outside the gene matches: 6. The CDR3 spans 13 residues. Per the germline V gene, CDR1 is MNHEY and CDR2 is SVGAGI. CDR3 nucleotides: TGTGCCAGCAGCAAGGACAGGGGGATAACCCAGTACTTC. Its protein product is CASSKDRGITQYF.

This sequence joins TRBV30 and TRBJ2-5, with 9 bases lining up with TRBD2. The V gene end was trimmed by 0 bases and the J gene end by 5 bases; junction bases not matched to a gene: 4. Germline CDR1 is GTSNPN and CDR2 is SVGIG (reference sequence). There are 14 residues in the CDR3. The CDR3 nucleotides are TGTGCCTGGAGTGTAGGTAGCGGGAGTGAGACCCAGTACTTC. Its translation: CAWSVGSGSETQYF.

CDR3 in DNA: TGTGCCAGCAGTTCTCAGAAAGGCTACACCTTC. Residues: CASSSQKGYTF. The rearrangement links TRBV6-5 to TRBJ1-2; no definite D call. The CDR3 is 11 amino acids. Germline V gene lookup returns CDR1 MNHEY and CDR2 SVGAGI. V was shortened by 4 bases and J by 8 bases, with 8 bases between the two germline ends.

J is TRBJ1-3 and V is TRBV15; D is possibly TRBD1 (5 bases). The CDR3 totals 14 residues. Trimming took 8 bases from V and 6 from J, leaving 17 bases between them. Germline loops: CDR1 LNHNV, CDR2 YYDKDF (reference sequence). CDR3 coding DNA: TGTGCCACCCGCTGGCGGGGGGTGTTAAACACCATATATTTT. It yields the protein CATRWRGVLNTIYF.

This clone was detected only a few times. V is TRBV7-3 and J is TRBJ1-1; D remains unclear. This CDR3 is built from 13 residues. The germline V gene has CDR1 SGHTA and CDR2 FQGTGA. The V end was cut by 2 bases, the J end by 1 base, with 5 bases between. CDR3: CASSLGRNTEAFF. CDR3 coding DNA: TGTGCCAGCAGCTTAGGCCGGAACACTGAAGCTTTCTTT.

The V and J genes are TRBV6-5 and TRBJ1-1; D is possibly TRBD1 (6 bases). The CDR3 is made up of 13 amino acids. CDR1 and CDR2 (germline): MNHEY, SVGAGI. The V and J ends lost 2 bases and 11 bases respectively, with 15 bases between them. The CDR3 coding sequence is TGTGCCAGCAGTTACGGCGGGAGGGGGGAGGCTTTCTTT. It translates to CASSYGGRGEAFF.

This chain connects TRBV6-6 to TRBJ2-1, with D tentatively TRBD2 (6 bases). The length of the CDR3 is 19 residues. Trimming shortened V by 5 bases and J by 0 bases, and 23 bases separated the two germline ends. CDR1 and CDR2 (germline): MNHNY, SVGAGI (reference sequence). The CDR3 region has the DNA TGTGCCAGCAGTCCTAACATGCTCCGGGAGACAAGCTCCTACAATGAGCAGTTCTTC. Amino acids: CASSPNMLRETSSYNEQFF.

The V and J genes are TRBV9 and TRBJ2-2; weak D call: TRBD1 (5 bases). Between the trimmed V and J ends, which lost 0 bases and 5 bases, there was a span of 11 bases. Germline loops: CDR1 SGDLS, CDR2 YYNGEE. This CDR3 is 15 amino acids long. The chain's CDR3 is CASSVDPPGTGELFF. The CDR3 DNA follows: TGTGCCAGCAGCGTAGACCCTCCAGGGACCGGGGAGCTGTTTTTT.

The chain links TRBV6-6 to TRBJ2-2; 12 bases align to TRBD1. Trimming took 6 bases from V and 3 from J; bases not matched to a gene: 17. The CDR3 covers 20 residues. Germline V lookup: CDR1 MNHNY, CDR2 SVGAGI (reference sequence). CDR3 coding DNA: TGTGCCAGCAGCTACCGGGACAGGGGGCGAAAAAGAAAGGACACCGGGGAGCTGTTTTTT. Translating gives CASSYRDRGRKRKDTGELFF.

The chain combines TRBV27 with TRBJ1-3; maybe TRBD1 (6 bases). The CDR3 is made up of 15 amino acids. Germline CDR1 reads MNHEY; CDR2 reads SMNVEV (reference sequence). V lost 2 bases and J lost 4, with 12 bases in between. The CDR3 DNA reads TGTGCCAGCAGTTTAGGGGGGGCAGCGGGAAACACCATATATTTT. It is translated as CASSLGGAAGNTIYF.

This rearrangement joins TRBV7-2 to TRBJ1-4; D perhaps matches TRBD1 (6 bases). The CDR3 is 15 residues long. CDR1 and CDR2 from the germline V gene are SGHTA and FQGNSA. Trimming stripped 5 bases from V and 5 bases from J, with 15 bases between. The CDR3 nucleotides are TGTGCCAGCAGCGAAAGGGGGTGGATAAATGAAAAACTGTTTTTT. Translation: CASSERGWINEKLFF. Variable domain in full (rest from reference TRBV7-2 and TRBJ1-4): GAGVSQSPSNKVTEKGKDVELRCDPISGHTALYWYRQSLGQGLEFLIYFQGNSAPDKSGLPSDRFSAERTGGSVSTLTIQRTQQEDSAVYLCASSERGWINEKLFFGSGTQLSVL.

The V gene is TRBV18, the J gene TRBJ1-1; 7 nucleotides align to TRBD1. The CDR3 totals 17 residues. Per germline, CDR1 KGHSH and CDR2 LQKENI. The J segment lost 4 bases and the V segment lost 3 bases, leaving 14 bases of the junction unmatched. The CDR3 DNA reads as TGTGCCAGCTCACCTCGGACAGGCCTTGAGGGTGGCACTGAAGCTTTCTTT. Its protein is CASSPRTGLEGGTEAFF.

The J gene is TRBJ2-3, the V gene TRBV20-1, with 7 bases fitting TRBD2. Germline trimming cut 3 bases from V and 10 bases from J; bases unmatched to any gene: 16. The CDR3 sequence is 15 residues long. Germline lookup yields CDR1 DFQATT and CDR2 SNEGSKA (reference sequence). In DNA, the CDR3 is TGCAGTGCTAGTTTAACGGCGGGGGAACCCCGGGCGCAGTATTTT. Its translation: CSASLTAGEPRAQYF.

V is TRBV9 and J is TRBJ1-5; 7 nucleotides match TRBD1. The CDR3 has 15 residues. V shed 1 base and J 5 bases; nucleotides not matched to a gene: 6. CDR1 and CDR2 from the germline V gene are SGDLS and YYNGEE. The CDR3 spells CASSVHRGLDQPQHF. In DNA, the CDR3 is TGTGCCAGCAGCGTACACAGGGGTCTAGATCAGCCCCAGCATTTT.

The J gene is TRBJ2-2, the V gene TRBV6-5, with 7 bases that match TRBD2. The germline V gene has CDR1 MNHEY and CDR2 SVGAGI. V lost 8 bases to trimming and J lost 7 bases; unmatched junction nucleotides: 10. The CDR3 consists of 14 residues. The CDR3 DNA follows: TGTGCCAGCTCTTTCCGAGCGGGAATCGGGGAGCTGTTTTTT. Translating it yields CASSFRAGIGELFF.

The CDR3: CASSSGLGLRRETQYF. CDR3 DNA: TGTGCCAGCAGCTCCGGACTAGGCCTGCGTAGGGAGACCCAGTACTTC. V gene TRBV7-2 combines with J gene TRBJ2-5, with 7 bases matching TRBD2. With V trimmed by 4 bases and J by 5 bases, 13 bases remained unmatched. The CDR3 runs to 16 residues. The V gene's germline CDR1 is SGHTA and CDR2 FQGNSA.

V and J are TRBV7-2 and TRBJ2-3; 8 positions match TRBD2. The CDR3 totals 15 residues. CDR1 and CDR2 from the germline V gene are SGHTA and FQGNSA. The ends lost 1 base at V and 2 bases at J; junction bases unmatched: 2. CDR3 region: CASSLGGGFTDTQYF. The DNA for the CDR3 is TGTGCCAGCAGCTTAGGCGGGGGGTTCACAGATACGCAGTATTTT. Filled out from reference TRBV7-2 and TRBJ2-3, the complete variable domain reads GAGVSQSPSNKVTEKGKDVELRCDPISGHTALYWYRQSLGQGLEFLIYFQGNSAPDKSGLPSDRFSAERTGGSVSTLTIQRTQQEDSAVYLCASSLGGGFTDTQYFGPGTRLTVL.

The rearrangement joins TRBV7-9 to TRBJ2-7; no clear D gene. CDR1 SEHNR and CDR2 FQNEAQ come from the germline V gene (reference sequence). V gave up 5 bases and J gave up 5 bases, with 7 bases separating them. This CDR3 is built from 11 residues. DNA of the CDR3: TGTGCCAGCAGCCCCCTAGACGAGCAGTACTTC. Protein sequence: CASSPLDEQYF.

This clone was detected ten times or more. V usage is TRBV7-9 and J usage is TRBJ2-2; D is perhaps TRBD1 (5 bases). Germline loops: CDR1 SEHNR, CDR2 FQNEAQ (reference sequence). V shed 5 bases and J shed 6 bases, with 16 bases lying between them. The CDR3 length is 15 residues. The CDR3 DNA follows: TGTGCCAGCAGCCCCAGGGTTGTAGGGGCCGGGGAGCTGTTTTTT. Residues: CASSPRVVGAGELFF.

The chain couples TRBV5-1 to TRBJ2-7; 14 nucleotides match TRBD2. V lost 0 bases to trimming and J lost 6 bases; unmatched junction nucleotides: 2. This CDR3 is built from 15 residues. Germline CDR1 reads SGHRS; CDR2 reads YFSETQ. The CDR3 nucleotides read TGCGCCAGCAGCTTGGGGGGACTAGCGGGAGTCGAGCAGTACTTC. The encoded protein is CASSLGGLAGVEQYF.

The chain employs TRBV19 and TRBJ1-1, with no clear D. The CDR3 extends over 12 amino acids. Germline CDR1 LNHDA, CDR2 SQIVND (reference sequence). Trimming stripped 4 bases from V and 4 bases from J, with 7 bases between. CDR3 bases: TGTGCCAGTAGTAGAACAGTCACTGAAGCTTTCTTT. Its protein product is CASSRTVTEAFF. Full variable domain (rest looked up from reference TRBV19 and TRBJ1-1): DGGITQSPKYLFRKEGQNVTLSCEQNLNHDAMYWYRQDPGQGLRLIYYSQIVNDFQKGDIAEGYSVSREKKESFPLTVTSAQKNPTAFYLCASSRTVTEAFFGQGTRLTVV.

The chain links TRBV10-3 to TRBJ2-1; D is unclear. Trimming shortened V by 4 bases and J by 8 bases, and 9 bases separated the two germline ends. The CDR3 contains 12 residues. Germline V gene data show CDR1 as ENHRY and CDR2 as SYGVKD. CDR3 amino acids: CAISAALDEQFF. The DNA of the CDR3 is TGTGCCATCAGTGCAGCGTTGGATGAGCAGTTCTTC.

The chain carries TRBV30 and TRBJ2-7, with 12 positions matching TRBD2. The CDR3 loop spans 18 amino acids. V lost 4 bases, J lost 3 bases, and 16 bases stayed unmatched. The germline CDR1 and CDR2 sequences are GTSNPN and SVGIG (reference sequence). The CDR3 nucleotides are TGTGCCTGGACCCATTGGGCTAGCGGGAGGGCCCTAGGCTACGAGCAGTACTTC. Translated, it gives CAWTHWASGRALGYEQYF. Using reference TRBV30 and TRBJ2-7 for the parts outside the CDR3, the full variable domain is SQTIHQWPATLVQPVGSPLSLECTVEGTSNPNLYWYRQAAGRGLQLLFYSVGIGQISSEVPQNLSASRPQDRQFILSSKKLLLSDSGFYLCAWTHWASGRALGYEQYFGPGTRLTVT.

The rearrangement uses TRBV4-2 and TRBJ2-1; tentatively, D is TRBD1 (6 bases). V shed 0 bases and J shed 3 bases, with 12 bases lying between them. Germline V gives CDR1 LGHNA, CDR2 YNFKEQ. The CDR3 length is 16 residues. CDR3 sequence reads: CASSQDDHRDYNEQFF. The CDR3 nucleotides read TGTGCCAGCAGCCAAGATGATCACAGGGACTACAATGAGCAGTTCTTC.

V is TRBV5-4 and J is TRBJ2-5; 7 bases match TRBD1. Looked up from germline, CDR1 is SGHNT and CDR2 is YYREEE (reference sequence). V lost 1 base to trimming and J lost 3 bases; unmatched junction nucleotides: 3. This CDR3 contains 14 residues. The CDR3 protein is CASSLNRGEETQYF. The CDR3 region has the DNA TGTGCCAGCAGCTTGAACAGGGGAGAAGAGACCCAGTACTTC.